This is a list of T cell receptor beta chains from one sample in a study of spatial heterogeneity in lung cancer. TCRdb re-derived calls from the 5' RACE reads in MiXCR, one entry per CDR3 protein. The sample carries tens of thousands of distinct CDR3 sequences, about 7.7% recorded once. This specimen consisted of PBMCs, obtained at surgery. The receptors shown here come from a female donor with early-stage non-small cell lung cancer. Both conserved end residues are part of each CDR3. The D gene is left open where the match is weak. Part of the rows lack a size; the others show once, few, many or a class for expanded clones.

size: NA; J: TRBJ2-7; D: NA; V: TRBV20-1; DNA: TGCAGTGCTAGTTTGTCTAGCGCTTCCTACGAGCAGTACTTC; CDR3: CSASLSSASYEQYF
size: few; J: TRBJ2-7; D: TRBD1; V: TRBV7-9; DNA: TGTGCCAGCAGCTTGACAGGGAAGGGGAGAAACTACGAGCAGTACTTC; CDR3: CASSLTGKGRNYEQYF
size: NA; J: TRBJ2-2; D: NA; V: TRBV5-1; DNA: TGCGCCAGCAGCTTGGAGAGGACAGTGGTTACCGGGGAGCTGTTTTTT; CDR3: CASSLERTVVTGELFF
size: many; J: TRBJ2-4; D: TRBD1; V: TRBV11-2; DNA: TGTGCCAGCAGCTCCCTCAGAGGGGGCAACATTCAGTACTTC; CDR3: CASSSLRGGNIQYF
size: NA; J: TRBJ2-7; D: NA; V: TRBV20-1; DNA: TGCAGTGCTTATCACAAGGGAGGATTCGAGCAGTACTTC; CDR3: CSAYHKGGFEQYF
size: many; J: TRBJ1-1; D: NA; V: TRBV5-1; DNA: TGCGCCAGCAGCTTGGTCTCGAACACTGAAGCTTTCTTT; CDR3: CASSLVSNTEAFF
size: many; J: TRBJ2-3; D: NA; V: TRBV2; DNA: TGTGCCAGCAGTGGGTCGGTCGGAGGCGATACGCAGTATTTT; CDR3: CASSGSVGGDTQYF
size: few; J: TRBJ2-5; D: NA; V: TRBV20-1; DNA: TGCAGTGCTAGAGATAAAGGGGGAGAGACCCAGTACTTC; CDR3: CSARDKGGETQYF
size: many; J: TRBJ2-5; D: NA; V: TRBV4-1; DNA: TGCGCCAGCAGCCAAGTTAACTTGGGGTGGGCAGAGACCCAGTACTTC; CDR3: CASSQVNLGWAETQYF
size: few; J: TRBJ1-2; D: NA; V: TRBV2; DNA: TGTGCCAGCAGCCCCCTTCTCCGCGCCTTAGATGGCTACACCTTC; CDR3: CASSPLLRALDGYTF
size: few; J: TRBJ2-3; D: TRBD2; V: TRBV10-2; DNA: TGCGCCAGCAGTGGCTCTAGCGGGGTTCAGTATTTT; CDR3: CASSGSSGVQYF
size: NA; J: TRBJ2-2; D: NA; V: TRBV3-1; DNA: TGTGCCAGCAGTATGGATCACACCGGGGAGCTGTTTTTT; CDR3: CASSMDHTGELFF
size: few; J: TRBJ2-3; D: TRBD1; V: TRBV4-1; DNA: TGCGCCAGCAGCCGGGACAGGGGCACAGATACGCAGTATTTT; CDR3: CASSRDRGTDTQYF
size: NA; J: TRBJ2-3; D: NA; V: TRBV19; DNA: TGTGCCAGTAGTCTACGGGACCTGGCGGATACGCAGTATTTT; CDR3: CASSLRDLADTQYF
size: many; J: TRBJ2-1; D: TRBD2; V: TRBV29-1; DNA: TGCAGCGCTATGACTAGCGGGGGGGCTGGTAATGAGCAGTTCTTC; CDR3: CSAMTSGGAGNEQFF
size: many; J: TRBJ2-7; D: TRBD2; V: TRBV28; DNA: TGTGCCAGCAGTTTATGGGGGACTACCGATTCAAGCGAGCAGTACTTC; CDR3: CASSLWGTTDSSEQYF
size: NA; J: TRBJ1-6; D: NA; V: TRBV20-1; DNA: TGCAGTGCTAGCCATTCCTCGGGTTCACCCCTCCACTTT; CDR3: CSASHSSGSPLHF
size: many; J: TRBJ1-1; D: NA; V: TRBV6-6; DNA: TGTGCCAGCAGTTACTCGGCGGCTGAAGCTTTCTTT; CDR3: CASSYSAAEAFF
size: few; J: TRBJ2-1; D: TRBD1; V: TRBV5-1; DNA: TGCGCCAGCAGCTTGGAAGGGACAGGGGCTAGTGAGCAGTTCTTC; CDR3: CASSLEGTGASEQFF
size: many; J: TRBJ2-5; D: NA; V: TRBV5-1; DNA: TGCGCCAGCAGCTTTGGGACGAGCCTGCGGTACCAAGAGACCCAGTACTTC; CDR3: CASSFGTSLRYQETQYF
size: many; J: TRBJ2-2; D: TRBD2; V: TRBV9; DNA: TGTGCCAGCAGCGTAGGGTCTAGCGGCACCGGGGAGCTGTTTTTT; CDR3: CASSVGSSGTGELFF
size: NA; J: TRBJ2-5; D: NA; V: TRBV19; DNA: TGTGCCAGTAGTATAGCGACAGCGGCAGAGACCCAGTACTTC; CDR3: CASSIATAAETQYF
size: NA; J: TRBJ2-3; D: TRBD1; V: TRBV19; DNA: TGTGCCAGTGGGAGACAGGGCAGCACAGATACGCAGTATTTT; CDR3: CASGRQGSTDTQYF
size: few; J: TRBJ2-4; D: NA; V: TRBV5-1; DNA: TGCGCCAGCAGCTGGGGGGATCCTAGGGCCAAAAACATTCAGTACTTC; CDR3: CASSWGDPRAKNIQYF
size: many; J: TRBJ2-4; D: NA; V: TRBV29-1; DNA: TGCAGCGTTGAGTCCTTCGCAAACATTCAGTACTTC; CDR3: CSVESFANIQYF
size: NA; J: TRBJ2-4; D: NA; V: TRBV2; DNA: TGTGCCAGCAATCGAAACGGGGGCAACATTCAGTACTTC; CDR3: CASNRNGGNIQYF
size: many; J: TRBJ2-3; D: NA; V: TRBV7-9; DNA: TGTGCCAGCAGCTTAGAGCGGAATACGCAGTATTTT; CDR3: CASSLERNTQYF